These 21 T cell receptor beta chains were sequenced from one sample in a study of blood T cell repertoires in COVID-19. Measured with immunoSEQ multiplex PCR; TCRdb has only the in-frame clones, and not every one. This table has roughly 400,000 clones, roughly nine tenths appearing once. Input material: PBMCs or T cells enriched from blood (not recorded which). The receptors come from a man under 40 who had recovered from COVID-19.

This chain uses TRBV5-1 with TRBJ2-7; TRBD2 matches at 7 bases. Trimming took 4 bases from V and 0 from J; bases not matched to a gene: 16. There are 18 residues in the CDR3. Germline V gene data show CDR1 as SGHRS and CDR2 as YFSETQ. The CDR3 region has the DNA TGCGCCAGCAGCCGTCTACCCAAAACTAGCGAGAGCTCCTACGAGCAGTACTTC. The encoded protein is CASSRLPKTSESSYEQYF. The variable domain in full, completed from reference TRBV5-1 and TRBJ2-7, reads KAGVTQTPRYLIKTRGQQVTLSCSPISGHRSVSWYQQTPGQGLQFLFEYFSETQRNKGNFPGRFSGRQFSNSRSEMNVSTLELGDSALYLCASSRLPKTSESSYEQYFGPGTRLTVT.

On this clone itself: This sample includes further DNA sequences coding for the same CDR3. The V gene is TRBV12-3 or TRBV12-4, the J gene TRBJ2-3; no clear D gene. The CDR3 contains 10 residues. V shed 8 bases and J shed 5 bases, with 5 bases lying between them. CDR3 nucleotide sequence: TGTGCCAGCGGGCGAGATACGCAGTATTTT. Translated, it gives CASGRDTQYF.

This clone was detected only a few times. The chain links TRBV6-5 to TRBJ2-7; no firm D call. CDR1 and CDR2 (germline): MNHEY, SVGAGI. The V end was cut by 6 bases, the J end by 3 bases, with 6 bases between. The CDR3 is 11 amino acids. CDR3 DNA sequence: TGTGCCAGCAGCAAACACTACGAGCAGTACTTC. Its translation: CASSKHYEQYF.

CDR3 coding DNA: TGTGCCACCAGGGACGGGATGGCCGGGGAGCTGTTTTTT. Its protein is CATRDGMAGELFF. This chain connects TRBV24-1 to TRBJ2-2, with D possibly TRBD2 on 5 matching bases. The CDR3 length is 13 residues. CDR1 and CDR2 from the germline V gene are KGHDR and SFDVKD. Trimming cost V 7 bases and J 6 bases, with 11 bases left between them.

This rearrangement joins TRBV5-1 to TRBJ1-2; D gene ambiguous. Germline CDR1 is SGHRS and CDR2 is YFSETQ. The CDR3 runs to 14 residues. V lost 3 bases to trimming and J lost 8 bases, with 17 bases between them. The CDR3 DNA follows: TGCGCCAGCAGCTCATCGACTAACCCACGGGGCTACACCTTC. Its protein is CASSSSTNPRGYTF.

This clone was recorded a few times. The J gene is TRBJ2-7, the V gene TRBV6-2 or TRBV6-3; tentative D call: TRBD2 (5 bases). The ends were cut back, 4 bases at V and 3 bases at J, with 13 bases in the middle. Per the germline V gene, CDR1 is MNHEY and CDR2 is SVGEGT. The CDR3 contains 14 residues. CDR3 bases: TGTGCCAGCAGTTCCATCGGACTGGGCTACGAGCAGTACTTC. Protein product: CASSSIGLGYEQYF.

This rearrangement joins TRBV5-4 to TRBJ2-5; the match to TRBD1 covers 8 bases. V shed 4 bases and J 0 bases; nucleotides not matched to a gene: 5. The germline V gene encodes CDR1 SGHNT and CDR2 YYREEE (reference sequence). The CDR3 has 15 residues. In DNA form, the CDR3 reads TGTGCCAGCAGCCTGGGACAGGAGTACCAAGAGACCCAGTACTTC. Encoded protein: CASSLGQEYQETQYF.

The rearrangement joins TRBV19 to TRBJ1-5; tentatively, D is TRBD1 (6 bases). Germline V gene lookup returns CDR1 LNHDA and CDR2 SQIVND (reference sequence). The CDR3 is made up of 13 amino acids. Trimming left V 4 bases short and J 15 bases short, with 19 bases between. The CDR3 region is CASSSRIRDTRHF. CDR3 nucleotides: TGTGCCAGTAGTAGTCGAATCCGGGACACACGGCATTTT.

The V gene is TRBV25-1, the J gene TRBJ2-7, with TRBD2 identical over 12 bases. Germline trimming cut 10 bases from V and 6 bases from J; bases unmatched to any gene: 16. This CDR3 comprises 16 residues. Germline CDR1 MGHDK, CDR2 SYGVNS. For the CDR3, the DNA is TGTGCCACGACGGGACTAGCGGGTATTGCACGGAGCGAGCAGTACTTC. Amino acid sequence: CATTGLAGIARSEQYF.

The chain recombines TRBV29-1 with TRBJ1-1, with D perhaps matching TRBD1 (6 bases). V gave up 6 bases and J gave up 5 bases, with 10 bases separating them. The CDR3 contains 11 residues. Germline CDR1 and CDR2: SQVTM and ANQGSEA. CDR3 protein: CSVGDRTEAFF. The CDR3 DNA is TGCAGCGTGGGAGACAGGACTGAAGCTTTCTTT.

The chain carries TRBV5-1 and TRBJ2-1, with 9 bases that match TRBD2. Trimming cost V 2 bases and J 8 bases; bases outside gene matches: 5. This CDR3 is 14 amino acids long. The germline gives CDR1 SGHRS, CDR2 YFSETQ. CDR3 in DNA: TGCGCCAGCAGCTTAGCGGGAGGTCACGATGAGCAGTTCTTC. It yields the protein CASSLAGGHDEQFF. Filled out from reference TRBV5-1 and TRBJ2-1, the complete variable domain reads KAGVTQTPRYLIKTRGQQVTLSCSPISGHRSVSWYQQTPGQGLQFLFEYFSETQRNKGNFPGRFSGRQFSNSRSEMNVSTLELGDSALYLCASSLAGGHDEQFFGPGTRLTVL.

This clone is a singleton in its sample. The chain recombines TRBV7-2 with TRBJ2-2; 11 bases map to TRBD2. V shed 5 bases, J shed 2 bases, and the junction held 7 bases outside the gene matches. The CDR3 runs to 17 residues. Germline V gives CDR1 SGHTA, CDR2 FQGNSA. The CDR3 protein is CASSPHLAGGNTGELFF. DNA for the CDR3: TGTGCCAGCAGCCCCCACCTAGCGGGAGGTAACACCGGGGAGCTGTTTTTT.

The chain has TRBV20-1 and TRBJ2-1, with 9 bases matching TRBD2. With 3 bases clipped from V and 8 bases from J, the junction kept 8 bases outside the gene matches. Germline values: CDR1 DFQATT, CDR2 SNEGSKA (reference sequence). The length of the CDR3 is 14 residues. CDR3 in amino acids: CSASGLAGPHEQFF. CDR3 nucleotide sequence: TGCAGTGCTAGTGGTCTAGCGGGACCGCATGAGCAGTTCTTC.

The chain couples TRBV5-4 to TRBJ2-3; the match to TRBD1 covers 10 bases. Germline values: CDR1 SGHNT, CDR2 YYREEE (reference sequence). With V trimmed by 4 bases and J by 2 bases, 10 bases remained unmatched. The CDR3 contains 17 residues. CDR3 sequence: CASSLRQGASHTDTQYF. The CDR3 DNA is TGTGCCAGCAGCCTCAGACAGGGGGCGTCTCACACAGATACGCAGTATTTT.

This clone came up once. This chain connects TRBV29-1 to TRBJ2-5, with TRBD1 identical over 8 bases. Looked up from germline, CDR1 is SQVTM and CDR2 is ANQGSEA. After removal of 6 bases from V and 3 bases from J, the junction contained 6 bases not matched to a gene. The CDR3 length is 13 residues. This chain's CDR3 is CSVETGEEETQYF. In DNA, the CDR3 is TGCAGCGTGGAGACAGGGGAGGAAGAGACCCAGTACTTC.

Here the CDR3 reads CASSPGGGSATEKLFF. CDR3 in DNA: TGTGCCAGCAGCCCAGGTGGAGGGTCAGCGACGGAAAAACTGTTTTTT. The chain links TRBV5-5 to TRBJ1-4, with D uncertain. CDR3 length: 16 amino acids. V was trimmed by 4 bases and J by 8 bases, leaving 21 bases between them. Germline V gives CDR1 SGHKS, CDR2 YYEKEE (reference sequence).

This clone was seen only once. V and J are TRBV11-1 and TRBJ2-3, with 8 nucleotides matching TRBD2. The germline gives CDR1 SGHAT, CDR2 FQDESV (reference sequence). J gave up 2 bases and V 3 bases, and 7 bases lay outside the gene matches. This CDR3 has 16 residues. The CDR3 nucleotides are TGTGCCAGCAGCTTTTCTGCGGGAGGTTTCACAGATACGCAGTATTTT. Amino acids: CASSFSAGGFTDTQYF.

This clone was observed once. The CDR3: CASSPRGGYEQYF. The CDR3 DNA reads as TGTGCCAGCAGCCCCCGAGGCGGTTACGAGCAGTACTTC. V and J are TRBV7-6 and TRBJ2-7; D is undetermined. There are 13 residues in the CDR3. The V end lost 5 bases, the J end lost 4 bases, and 12 bases lay between the germline ends. Germline loops: CDR1 SGHVS, CDR2 FNYEAQ.

J is TRBJ2-5 and V is TRBV7-3; TRBD1 or TRBD2 may be the D gene (11 bases each). From germline, CDR1 is SGHTA and CDR2 FQGTGA. V lost 1 base and J 1 base, leaving 34 bases between the germline ends. This CDR3 has 23 amino acids. The CDR3 sequence: CASSLRTGGIAGGPMGRQETQYF. In nucleotides, the CDR3 is TGTGCCAGCAGCTTAAGGACAGGGGGCATAGCGGGAGGGCCTATGGGACGCCAAGAGACCCAGTACTTC.

The chain joins TRBV5-4 to TRBJ2-2; 11 nucleotides align to TRBD2. Losses at the gene ends were 4 bases for V and 0 bases for J; bases not matched to a gene: 8. The CDR3 spans 18 residues. Per the germline V gene, CDR1 is SGHNT and CDR2 is YYREEE (reference sequence). CDR3 DNA: TGTGCCAGCAGCGACGGACTAGCGGGCATAGCGAACACCGGGGAGCTGTTTTTT. This codes for CASSDGLAGIANTGELFF. Variable domain in full (rest from reference TRBV5-4 and TRBJ2-2): ETGVTQSPTHLIKTRGQQVTLRCSSQSGHNTVSWYQQALGQGPQFIFQYYREEENGRGNFPPRFSGLQFPNYSSELNVNALELDDSALYLCASSDGLAGIANTGELFFGEGSRLTVL.

This clone was seen only once. The rearrangement uses TRBV7-2 and TRBJ2-7; 7 nucleotides agree with TRBD2. The germline gives CDR1 SGHTA, CDR2 FQGNSA. There are 15 residues in the CDR3. With V trimmed by 1 base and J by 3 bases, 6 bases remained unmatched. The CDR3 DNA sequence: TGTGCCAGCAGCTTAGACCGTCTAGCGGACTACGAGCAGTACTTC. This translates into CASSLDRLADYEQYF.